The rows below give T cell receptor beta chains drawn from one sample of a study of T cell changes during pregnancy in multiple sclerosis. The assay was immunoSEQ multiplex PCR, and TCRdb's table has in-frame clones only and misses some. Of tens of thousands of clones in the sample, roughly 91% are singletons; the top ten hold under 0.3%. The material sequenced was CD4+ T cells from peripheral blood mononuclear cells, taken in the second trimester of pregnancy. The receptors shown here come from a female donor with multiple sclerosis, enrolled in a pregnancy study. CDR3s include the opening cysteine and the closing phenylalanine or tryptophan. Each record gives: CDR3 DNA, CDR3 protein, J gene, V gene, clone size, D gene. The D gene is left open where the match is weak. Only part of the rows carry a size: once, few, many, or a class if the clone is expanded.

TGCGCCAGCAGCTTTCAGGGCGAGAATTCACCCCTCCACTTT CASSFQGENSPLHF TRBJ1-6 TRBV5-1 . .
TGCGCCAGCAGCCAAGAAGGACAGGGGGCAACTAATGAAAAACTGTTTTTT CASSQEGQGATNEKLFF TRBJ1-4 TRBV4-1 . TRBD1
TGTGCCAGCTCACCAGGGACAGGGATTAGCAATCAGCCCCAGCATTTT CASSPGTGISNQPQHF TRBJ1-5 TRBV18 . TRBD1
TGTGCCTGGACGGGAGATGGTCATGAGCAGTTCTTC CAWTGDGHEQFF TRBJ2-1 TRBV30 . .
TGCGCCAGCAGCCGGAATGCGGGGGGGCGGGATGAGCAGTTCTTC CASSRNAGGRDEQFF TRBJ2-1 TRBV5-1 once TRBD2
TGTGCCAGCAGGCAATACACTAGCGTTAGCACAGATACGCAGTATTTT CASRQYTSVSTDTQYF TRBJ2-3 TRBV2 . TRBD2
TGTGCCAGCAGTTTCCGGGAACCCTTCGGCTACACCTTC CASSFREPFGYTF TRBJ1-2 TRBV27 . .
TGTGCCAGCAGCTTGGTCGGCACAGATACGCAGTATTTT CASSLVGTDTQYF TRBJ2-3 TRBV5-4 once .
TGTGCCAGCAGCCGCAGGTACAGGGGGAAGGAAGGCCAGCCCCAGCATTTT CASSRRYRGKEGQPQHF TRBJ1-5 TRBV28 . TRBD1
TGCGCCAGCAGCCCTCTGACAGCACCGAGCTATGGCTACACCTTC CASSPLTAPSYGYTF TRBJ1-2 TRBV4-1 . .
TGTGCCAGTAGCCTTACTAGCGGGGGAAGGAGAGAGACCCAGTACTTC CASSLTSGGRRETQYF TRBJ2-5 TRBV19 . TRBD2
TGTGCCAGCAGCCAAGCGGAGGGGGCAAATACGCAGTATTTT CASSQAEGANTQYF TRBJ2-3 TRBV5-4 . .
TGTGCCATCAGTGAGGGGGGACAGTACACTGAAGCTTTCTTT CAISEGGQYTEAFF TRBJ1-1 TRBV10-3 . TRBD1
TGTGCCAGTAGTGCGAGACAGGGCTTAAACACTGAAGCTTTCTTT CASSARQGLNTEAFF TRBJ1-1 TRBV19 . TRBD1
TGTGCCAGTTGGACAGGGCGTAATTCACCCCTCCACTTT CASWTGRNSPLHF TRBJ1-6 TRBV28 few TRBD1
TGTGCTAGCACTATTACAGGGGGCTTAATCTACGAGCAGTACTTC CASTITGGLIYEQYF TRBJ2-7 TRBV12-5 . TRBD1
TGTGCCAGCAGCTTAGACTTTGGACAGGGGGCGTACGAGCAGTACTTC CASSLDFGQGAYEQYF TRBJ2-7 TRBV11-2 . TRBD1
TGTGCCAGCAGCTTGCGTACAGGCTTTGAAGCTTTCTTT CASSLRTGFEAFF TRBJ1-1 TRBV5-4 . .
TGCGCCAGCAGCTTGGTGGGGGACAGGTACCCGGGAAACACCATATATTTT CASSLVGDRYPGNTIYF TRBJ1-3 TRBV5-1 . TRBD1
TGCGCCAGCAGCCAAGAAGGCACTAGTGGGAACATTCAGTACTTC CASSQEGTSGNIQYF TRBJ2-4 TRBV4-1 . .
TGTGCCAGTATCGACAGGGATAGAGCTTTCTTT CASIDRDRAFF TRBJ1-1 TRBV19 . TRBD1
TGCGCCAGCAGCTTATTAGCTAGCGGGGGGGGAAGGAGCACAGATACGCAGTATTTT CASSLLASGGGRSTDTQYF TRBJ2-3 TRBV5-1 . TRBD2
TGTGCCAGCAGGGGACAAGCCGAGCAGTACTTC CASRGQAEQYF TRBJ2-7 TRBV6-1 . .
TGTGCCAGCAGTGAAGTCAAGGGGCGGTCCAATGAGCAGTTCTTC CASSEVKGRSNEQFF TRBJ2-1 TRBV25-1 once .
TGTGCCAGCAGGGGGGCAGTGTCCTACGAGCAGTACTTC CASRGAVSYEQYF TRBJ2-7 TRBV27 . .
TGTGCCAGCAGCTTAGATCAGGGGGCTGGTTATGAGCAGTTCTTC CASSLDQGAGYEQFF TRBJ2-1 TRBV7-8 . TRBD1
TGTGCCAGCAGCCAGGGCCTGCCGGACACAGATACGCAGTATTTT CASSQGLPDTDTQYF TRBJ2-3 TRBV4-2 . .
TGTGCCTGGAGAGGAGAGACAGGGCTTCCCTACGAGCAGTACTTC CAWRGETGLPYEQYF TRBJ2-7 TRBV30 . TRBD1
TGTGCCAGCAGCTTGGAGGGGCTCAAGGATACGCAGTATTTT CASSLEGLKDTQYF TRBJ2-3 TRBV5-6 . .
TGTGCCAGCAGTGAAGGCGGGACAGGGTGGGTCTATGGCTACACCTTC CASSEGGTGWVYGYTF TRBJ1-2 TRBV25-1 once TRBD1
TGTGCCAGCAGTGGAGTGATGGGCCCAGATACGCAGTATTTT CASSGVMGPDTQYF TRBJ2-3 TRBV6-1 . .
TGTGCCAGCAGCTTAGTGGTACTAGGGAAAGAGACCCAGTACTTC CASSLVVLGKETQYF TRBJ2-5 TRBV7-9 . .
TGTGCCAGCAGGTACACCCTAAAGCGGGGTTCCTACGAGCAGTACTTC CASRYTLKRGSYEQYF TRBJ2-7 TRBV2 . TRBD2
TGTGCCAGCAGCATCGGGACTAGCGATGAGCAGTTCTTC CASSIGTSDEQFF TRBJ2-1 TRBV5-6 . TRBD2
TGTGCCAGCAGAATCACGGTCATGAACACTGAAGCTTTCTTT CASRITVMNTEAFF TRBJ1-1 TRBV6-5 . .
TGTGCCAGCAGTTTCGGAGGATCCTCAACAGGGGTACCCTACGAGCAGTACTTC CASSFGGSSTGVPYEQYF TRBJ2-7 TRBV27 . TRBD1
TGTGCCAGCAGCTTTTCAGGGCAGTTGAGGGAGCAGTACTTC CASSFSGQLREQYF TRBJ2-7 TRBV7-9 . .
TGTGCCAGCAGCTGGGGGGACAGGGATATTAATTCACCCCTCCACTTT CASSWGDRDINSPLHF TRBJ1-6 TRBV5-8 . TRBD1
TGTGCCAGCAGTGAATGGGACAGGGATCCCCGGAACATTCAGTACTTC CASSEWDRDPRNIQYF TRBJ2-4 TRBV2 . TRBD1
TGTGCCAGTAGTGCGAACTTTTTGGGCCCAAACACTGAAGCTTTCTTT CASSANFLGPNTEAFF TRBJ1-1 TRBV19 once .
TGCGCCAGCAGCCCCCAGGGTGTAATATCCTACAATGAGCAGTTCTTC CASSPQGVISYNEQFF TRBJ2-1 TRBV5-1 . .
TGTGCCAGCGAGACAGGGGGCGAGAACTATGGCTACACCTTC CASETGGENYGYTF TRBJ1-2 TRBV6-1 . TRBD1
TGTGCCAGCAGCCAAGTTCGCGGGAACACTGAAGCTTTCTTT CASSQVRGNTEAFF TRBJ1-1 TRBV14 . .
TGTGCCATCAGCAGCCCCGAGGTAGCCGGAAACACCATATATTTT CAISSPEVAGNTIYF TRBJ1-3 TRBV10-3 . .
TGTGCCAGCAGCTCCGGGACTAGCGGGAGCTCCTACGAGCAGTACTTC CASSSGTSGSSYEQYF TRBJ2-7 TRBV11-1 . TRBD2
TGTGCCAGCAGTGAAGCGTGGAGTAGTTTTACTGAAGCTTTCTTT CASSEAWSSFTEAFF TRBJ1-1 TRBV6-1 . .
TGTGCCAGCAGCTTTGGGGACAGTAGGTTCTACGAGCAGTACTTC CASSFGDSRFYEQYF TRBJ2-7 TRBV5-6 . TRBD1
TGTGCCAGCAGCTCCCCTAAGAGCTACGAGCAGTACTTC CASSSPKSYEQYF TRBJ2-7 TRBV5-4 . .
TGTGCCAGCAGCGCCCCAGGACTCCCCACGAGAACGCAGTATTTT CASSAPGLPTRTQYF TRBJ2-3 TRBV14 . .
TGTGCCAGCAGTAAGGACAGATCGAACACCGGGGAGCTGTTTTTT CASSKDRSNTGELFF TRBJ2-2 TRBV2 once .
TGCGCCAGCAGTGAGGACAGGGGGCGAGGGACCCAGTACTTC CASSEDRGRGTQYF TRBJ2-5 TRBV10-2 few TRBD1
TGCGCCAGCAGCTTGGAAGCGGGGGGGGGAAACATTCAGTACTTC CASSLEAGGGNIQYF TRBJ2-4 TRBV5-1 . TRBD2
TGTGCCAGCAGCTTAGGTAGTTTCGCGGGGGGGAACCCTAGCACAGATACGCAGTATTTT CASSLGSFAGGNPSTDTQYF TRBJ2-3 TRBV11-3 . TRBD2
TGTGCCAGCAGCCAAGAACTTTTAAATAATCAGCCCCAGCATTTT CASSQELLNNQPQHF TRBJ1-5 TRBV4-2 . .